This entry describes one T cell receptor (beta chain). Then a second PCR, running roughly 7 to 11 cycles, was carried out with a sample-barcoded 5' primer and a J-beta primer mix. One entry per CDR3 protein, called by TCRdb with MiXCR from the 5' RACE reads. This sample has around 970,000 distinct CDR3 sequences, with just over 50% found just once. The data were obtained in a study of blood T cells in healthy people across ages. The CDR3 runs to 13 residues. From germline, CDR1 is DFQATT and CDR2 SNEGSKA (reference sequence). V gave up 3 bases and J gave up 0 bases, with 6 bases separating them. The clonotype comes from a woman aged 55-70 years in good health. The rearrangement joins TRBV20-1 to TRBJ1-5; D gene unclear. The specimen was blood. In DNA, the CDR3 is TGCAGTGCTAGTTCCGATAGCAATCAGCCCCAGCATTTT. It encodes CSASSDSNQPQHF.